Sequencing of this T cell receptor beta chain was carried out in a study of shared clonotypes between healthy human individuals. Turning to the study itself: Those who served as donors were a couple of women and three men between the ages of 18 and 49. The plates for each donor numbered three CD4 naive, three CD4 memory, two CD8 naive and one CD8 memory. Study outcomes and limitations: It was anticipated that sequencing depth would influence how many clonotypes donors shared.

Remarks on this clone: As yet, its antigen is unknown.

Naive CD8 cells lacked CD45RO, underwent positive selection for CCR7 and left out terminally differentiated effector memory CD45RA+ cells. Participating donors were healthy, HIV-negative adults free of recent acute infections or vaccinations. The CDR3 is 16 residues long. Germline lookup yields CDR1 SGDLS and CDR2 YYNGEE. Trimming pared 0 bases from V and 1 base from J, leaving 13 bases between. The protocol was immunoSEQ multiplex PCR, while the TCRdb copy is restricted to in-frame clones and leaves out a portion. The sample lists about 2.2 million clones; about 93% were seen once. The TCR sequence derives from a man between 18 and 29 years old in good health. Some clones in this sample may be carry-over from other donors' samples. Sequences were obtained from naive CD8+ T cells from PBMCs. The J gene is TRBJ1-1, the V gene TRBV9; D not resolved. CDR3 protein: CASSVERMEGNTEAFF. The DNA for the CDR3 is TGTGCCAGCAGCGTAGAGAGGATGGAGGGGAACACTGAAGCTTTCTTT.